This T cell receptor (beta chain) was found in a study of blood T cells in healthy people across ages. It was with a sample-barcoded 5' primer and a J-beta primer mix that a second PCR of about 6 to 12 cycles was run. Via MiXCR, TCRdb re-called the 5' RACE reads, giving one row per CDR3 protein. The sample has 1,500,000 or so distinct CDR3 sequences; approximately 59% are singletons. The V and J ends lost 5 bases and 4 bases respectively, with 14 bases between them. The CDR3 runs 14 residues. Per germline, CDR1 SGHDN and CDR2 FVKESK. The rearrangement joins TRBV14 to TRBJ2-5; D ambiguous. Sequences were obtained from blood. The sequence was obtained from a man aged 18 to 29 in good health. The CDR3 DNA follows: TGTGCCAGCAGCGACAATTGGGGTGTAGAGACCCAGTACTTC. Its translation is CASSDNWGVETQYF.